Below are 4 T cell receptor beta chains sequenced from a single sample in a study of T cells in Graves' hyperthyroidism and ophthalmopathy. Researchers amplified the TCR beta CDR3 regions from RNA transcripts. The TCR CDR3 was amplified in a first-round RT-PCR using the HTBI primer set. TCRdb re-called the multiplex PCR reads with MiXCR, one entry per CDR3 protein. The sample lists around 660,000 distinct CDR3 sequences, 40% to 55% occurring once. Input material: peripheral blood or thyroid tissue (not recorded which). The receptors come from an adult man with Graves' disease, either hyperthyroidism or ophthalmopathy (not recorded which).

This clonotype turned up a few times. The chain couples TRBV6-6 to TRBJ2-7; 11 bases are shared with TRBD2. V lost 5 bases to trimming and J lost 3 bases; unmatched junction nucleotides: 18. Germline CDR1 is MNHNY and CDR2 is SVGAGI (reference sequence). This CDR3 has 19 residues. The CDR3 sequence: CASSPSTGTMTSGVYEQYF. CDR3 nucleotides: TGTGCCAGCAGTCCTTCGACCGGGACAATGACTAGCGGGGTCTACGAGCAGTACTTC.

The chain combines TRBV5-5 with TRBJ1-1, with 8 nucleotides matching TRBD1. With V trimmed by 5 bases and J by 1 base, 7 bases remained unmatched. CDR1 SGHKS and CDR2 YYEKEE come from the germline V gene (reference sequence). CDR3 length equals 15 residues. Here the CDR3 reads CASSLKTGANTEAFF. DNA of the CDR3: TGTGCCAGCAGTCTTAAGACAGGGGCGAACACTGAAGCTTTCTTT.

There are a few counts of this clonotype. A junction end diverges from the germline sequence, so it may reflect a read error. The CDR3 DNA reads TGTGCCAGCAGTTACTCGCCGGGAGGCTACGAGCAGTACTTC. This translates into CASSYSPGGYEQYF. This chain links TRBV10-3 with TRBJ2-7; 7 bases match TRBD2. The CDR3 loop spans 14 amino acids. Germline loops: CDR1 ENHRY, CDR2 SYGVKD.

The chain is built from TRBV2 and TRBJ2-5, with D perhaps TRBD1 (7 bases). V was shortened by 7 bases and J by 2 bases, with 20 bases between the two germline ends. The CDR3 loop spans 16 amino acids. Germline V gene data show CDR1 as SNHLY and CDR2 as FYNNEI. The CDR3: CASTTQGGAPQETQYF. CDR3 in DNA: TGTGCCAGCACCACCCAGGGGGGAGCCCCACAAGAGACCCAGTACTTC.